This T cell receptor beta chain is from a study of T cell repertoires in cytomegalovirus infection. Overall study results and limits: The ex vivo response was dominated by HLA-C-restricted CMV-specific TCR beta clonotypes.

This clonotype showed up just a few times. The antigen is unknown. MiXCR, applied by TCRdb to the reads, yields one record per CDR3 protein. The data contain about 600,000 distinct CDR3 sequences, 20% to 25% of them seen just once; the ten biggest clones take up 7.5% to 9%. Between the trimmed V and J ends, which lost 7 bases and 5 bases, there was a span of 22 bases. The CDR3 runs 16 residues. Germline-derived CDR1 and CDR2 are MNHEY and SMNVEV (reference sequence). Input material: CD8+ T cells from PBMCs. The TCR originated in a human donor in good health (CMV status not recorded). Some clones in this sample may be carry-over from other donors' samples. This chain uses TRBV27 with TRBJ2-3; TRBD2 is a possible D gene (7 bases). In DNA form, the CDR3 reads TGTGCCAGCATGGGACCGGGGGCGGGGGTGGAAGATACGCAGTATTTT. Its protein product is CASMGPGAGVEDTQYF.